This T cell receptor beta chain was identified during a study of cytomegalovirus exposure and HLA in healthy donors. Details on this clone: Its antigen remains unknown.

Healthy bone marrow donors formed the donor group. Germline loops: CDR1 SGHTA, CDR2 FQGTGA. The CDR3 loop spans 13 amino acids. V lost 2 bases, J lost 7 bases, and 3 bases stayed unmatched. 60 Vbeta and 13 Jbeta primers were used in PCR. Under the authors' procedure: A follow-up analysis tallied about 80 million unique TCR beta chains, roughly 11 million shared. Assay used: immunoSEQ multiplex PCR; TCRdb lists only in-frame clones, some missing. V and J calls and clone size are copied from that table; D and trimming were computed from the DNA. The profile shows about 160,000 clones, under 90% of them singletons. The study, taken as a whole, reports: The productive fraction for most TCR beta V segments was about 90% or about 30% in an earlier analysis. V- and J-gene trimming in TCR beta was tied to a missense DCLRE1C variant by an analysis performed later.

The receptor was isolated from a male donor in good health and CMV-seronegative. The chain links TRBV7-3 to TRBJ2-7; 9 bases fit TRBD1. Sequenced input: PBMCs. The CDR3 reads CASSLVDRGEQYF. Written as DNA, the CDR3 is TGTGCCAGCAGCTTAGTGGACAGGGGAGAGCAGTACTTC.